This T cell receptor (beta chain) was recovered during a study of T cell responses to AZD1222 COVID-19 vaccine. The data were produced by immunoSEQ multiplex PCR, yet TCRdb's version contains in-frame clones alone and is incomplete. Among around 84,000 clones, 70% to 90% were seen once, and the ten largest hold roughly 10%. As concerns this clone: Its target is unknown.

V dropped 8 bases and J dropped 6 bases, with 16 bases sitting between them. CDR1 is LNHDA, CDR2 SQIVND, per germline (reference sequence). The CDR3 contains 14 residues. Overall study results and limits: White British ancestry dominated among donors, who included more females, and clonal diversity was possibly underestimated.

This material consisted of peripheral blood, taken 28 days after the second AZD1222 dose. The chain recombines TRBV19 with TRBJ1-4, with TRBD1 as a possible D gene (6 bases). The clonotype comes from an adult who received the AZD1222 COVID-19 vaccine. The CDR3 DNA follows: TGTGCCAGTGAGCCCCGCAGGGGATATGAAAAACTGTTTTTT. Protein sequence: CASEPRRGYEKLFF.